What follows are 7 T cell receptor beta chains derived from one specimen sequenced in a study of Ad26.COV2.S vaccination and SARS-CoV-2 variants. Clones were read by immunoSEQ multiplex PCR, and TCRdb kept only the in-frame ones, dropping some. The table includes a few hundred thousand clones, 80% to 90% detected once. Treatment specified: around 19 received Ad26.COV2.S at low or high dose, single or two shots; 5 received placebo; per-sample allocation not given. It was on day 63 after the first vaccine or placebo injection that samples were taken. The sequencing used peripheral blood, collected in a trial of Ad26.COV2.S vaccine versus placebo. The receptors originated from a person between 18 and 65 years old who received the Ad26.COV2.S COVID-19 vaccine or a placebo.

This clone was picked up one time. This chain links TRBV27 with TRBJ2-7, with unresolved D. In germline, CDR1 is MNHEY, CDR2 SMNVEV (reference sequence). V was trimmed by 0 bases and J by 2 bases, leaving 5 bases between them. There are 13 residues in the CDR3. This CDR3 is CASSLSPTYEQYF. CDR3 coding DNA: TGTGCCAGCAGTTTATCCCCAACCTACGAGCAGTACTTC.

This clone was seen more than once but under ten times. The CDR3 DNA reads as TGTGCTAGTGGTTCGGGACAGGGATTTGATCAGCCCCAGCATTTT. This sequence encodes CASGSGQGFDQPQHF. J is TRBJ1-5 and V is TRBV12-5, with 9 positions matching TRBD1. The CDR3 contains 15 residues. The V segment lost 4 bases and the J segment 5 bases; nucleotides outside the gene matches: 6. Germline values: CDR1 LGHNT, CDR2 FRNRAP. The full variable domain, in which reference TRBV12-5 and TRBJ1-5 provide the parts outside the CDR3, is DARVTQTPRHKVTEMGQEVTMRCQPILGHNTVFWYRQTMMQGLELLAYFRNRAPLDDSGMPKDRFSAEMPDATLATLKIQPSEPRDSAVYFCASGSGQGFDQPQHFGDGTRLSIL.

The chain joins TRBV6-5 to TRBJ1-6; D possibly corresponds to TRBD1 (5 bases). The CDR3 is made up of 16 amino acids. The V gene lost 0 bases and the J gene lost 7 bases, with 13 bases spanning the gap. Germline loops: CDR1 MNHEY, CDR2 SVGAGI. CDR3 region: CASSYSIPGLNSPLHF. CDR3 nucleotides: TGTGCCAGCAGTTACTCGATCCCAGGGTTGAATTCACCCCTCCACTTT.

This chain links TRBV23-1 with TRBJ2-2, with D possibly called TRBD1 or TRBD2 (5 bases each). TRBV23-1 is treated as an ORF (open reading frame) with a function not yet certain. CDR3 length: 14 residues. Trimming removed 6 bases from V and 5 bases from J, with 13 bases in between. The CDR3 reads CASSRGLGTGELFF. The CDR3 DNA sequence: TGCGCCAGCAGCCGGGGCTTGGGAACCGGGGAGCTGTTTTTT.

This clone appeared a few times. Other DNA variants within this sample encode the same CDR3. J is TRBJ1-1 and V is TRBV18; no clear D. The CDR3 is made up of 14 amino acids. Germline V gene sequence: CDR1 KGHSH, CDR2 LQKENI. Trimming shortened V by 1 base and J by 2 bases, and 8 bases separated the two germline ends. CDR3 coding DNA: TGTGCCAGCTCACCACAGGGAAGTAACACTGAAGCTTTCTTT. Protein: CASSPQGSNTEAFF.

The rearrangement uses TRBV6-5 and TRBJ2-7, with D possibly matching TRBD2 (5 bases). Trimming shortened V by 7 bases and J by 7 bases, and 20 bases separated the two germline ends. CDR1 MNHEY and CDR2 SVGAGI come from the germline V gene. The CDR3 contains 14 residues. CDR3 bases: TGTGCCAGCAAAAGGAGCGGACCTAAGGAGGAGCAGTACTTC. Amino acid sequence: CASKRSGPKEEQYF.

The chain carries TRBV19 and TRBJ2-7, with 7 positions matching TRBD2. J was trimmed by 3 bases and V by 5 bases; bases with no gene match: 4. Germline V CDR1 and CDR2: LNHDA, SQIVND (reference sequence). This CDR3 contains 13 residues. CDR3 region: CASSQASGYEQYF. CDR3 nucleotide sequence: TGTGCCAGTAGTCAGGCTAGCGGCTACGAGCAGTACTTC.